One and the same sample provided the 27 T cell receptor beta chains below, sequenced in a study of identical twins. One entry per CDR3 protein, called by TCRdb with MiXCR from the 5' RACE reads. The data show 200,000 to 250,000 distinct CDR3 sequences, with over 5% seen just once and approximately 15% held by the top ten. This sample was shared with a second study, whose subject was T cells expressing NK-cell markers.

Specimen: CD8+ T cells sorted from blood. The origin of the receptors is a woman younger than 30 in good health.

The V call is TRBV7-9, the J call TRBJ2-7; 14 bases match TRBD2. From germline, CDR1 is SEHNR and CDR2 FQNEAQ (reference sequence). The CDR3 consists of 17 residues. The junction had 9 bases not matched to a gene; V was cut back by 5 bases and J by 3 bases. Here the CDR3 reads CASSPGWGTSGSYEQYF. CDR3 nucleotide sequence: TGTGCCAGCAGCCCTGGGTGGGGGACTAGCGGGAGCTACGAGCAGTACTTC.

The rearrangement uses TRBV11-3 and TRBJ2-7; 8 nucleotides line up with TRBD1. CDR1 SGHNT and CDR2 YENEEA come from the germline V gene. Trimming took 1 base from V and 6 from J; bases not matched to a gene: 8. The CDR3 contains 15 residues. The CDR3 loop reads CASSLVGQGVGEQYF. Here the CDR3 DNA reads TGTGCCAGCAGCTTAGTAGGACAGGGTGTGGGCGAGCAGTACTTC.

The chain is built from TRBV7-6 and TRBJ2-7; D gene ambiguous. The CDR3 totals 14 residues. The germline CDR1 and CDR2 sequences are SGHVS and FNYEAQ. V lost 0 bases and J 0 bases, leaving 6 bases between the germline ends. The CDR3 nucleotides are TGTGCCAGCAGCTTAGCGGGAACCTCCTACGAGCAGTACTTC. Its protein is CASSLAGTSYEQYF.

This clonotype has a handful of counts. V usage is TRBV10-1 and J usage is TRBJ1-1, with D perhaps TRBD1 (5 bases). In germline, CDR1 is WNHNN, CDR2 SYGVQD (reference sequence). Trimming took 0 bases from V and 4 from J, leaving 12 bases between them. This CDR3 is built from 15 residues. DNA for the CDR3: TGCGCCAGCAGTGAGTCCAGGTCGGGGGGCACTGAAGCTTTCTTT. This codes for CASSESRSGGTEAFF.

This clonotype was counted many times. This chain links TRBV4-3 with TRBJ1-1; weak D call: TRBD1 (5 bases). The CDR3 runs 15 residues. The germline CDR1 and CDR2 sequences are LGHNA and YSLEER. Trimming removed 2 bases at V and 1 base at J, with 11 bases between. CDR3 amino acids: CASSQWAGRNTEAFF. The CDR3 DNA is TGCGCCAGCAGCCAATGGGCAGGGCGGAACACTGAAGCTTTCTTT.

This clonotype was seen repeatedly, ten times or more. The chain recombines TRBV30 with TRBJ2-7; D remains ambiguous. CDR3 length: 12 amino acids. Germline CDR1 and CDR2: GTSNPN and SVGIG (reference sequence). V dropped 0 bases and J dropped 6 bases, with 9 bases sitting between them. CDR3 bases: TGTGCCTGGAGTGTATGGGAAAGCGAGCAGTACTTC. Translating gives CAWSVWESEQYF.

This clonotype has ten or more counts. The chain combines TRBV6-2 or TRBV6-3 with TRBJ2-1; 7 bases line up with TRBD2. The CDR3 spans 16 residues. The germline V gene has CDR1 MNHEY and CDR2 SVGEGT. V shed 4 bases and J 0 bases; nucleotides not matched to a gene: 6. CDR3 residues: CASSSRGGSSYNEQFF. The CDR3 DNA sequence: TGTGCCAGCAGTTCCCGGGGCGGGAGCTCCTACAATGAGCAGTTCTTC.

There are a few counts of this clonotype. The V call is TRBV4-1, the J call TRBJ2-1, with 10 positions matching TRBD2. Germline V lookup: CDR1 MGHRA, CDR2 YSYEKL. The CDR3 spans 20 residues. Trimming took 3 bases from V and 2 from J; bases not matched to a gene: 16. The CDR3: CASSQLGPASGSTTYNEQFF. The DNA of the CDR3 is TGCGCCAGCAGCCAGCTCGGCCCGGCTAGCGGGAGTACAACCTACAATGAGCAGTTCTTC.

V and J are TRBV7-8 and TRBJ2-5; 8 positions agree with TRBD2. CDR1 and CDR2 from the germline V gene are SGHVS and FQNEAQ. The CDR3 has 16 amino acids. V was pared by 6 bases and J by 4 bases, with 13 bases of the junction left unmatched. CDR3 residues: CASSLPARGGRETQYF. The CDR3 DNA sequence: TGTGCCAGCAGTTTGCCGGCACGGGGGGGCCGAGAGACCCAGTACTTC.

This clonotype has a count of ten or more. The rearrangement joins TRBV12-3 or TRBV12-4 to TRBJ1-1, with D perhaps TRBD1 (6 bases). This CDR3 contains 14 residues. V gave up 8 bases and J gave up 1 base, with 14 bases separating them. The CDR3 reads CASGPGQSNTEAFF. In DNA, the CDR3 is TGTGCCAGCGGACCGGGACAATCGAACACTGAAGCTTTCTTT.

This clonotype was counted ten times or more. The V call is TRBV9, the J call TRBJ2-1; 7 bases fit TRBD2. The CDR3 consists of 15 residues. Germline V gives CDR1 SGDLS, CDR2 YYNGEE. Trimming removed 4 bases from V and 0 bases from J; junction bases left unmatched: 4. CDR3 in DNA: TGTGCCAGCAGCCCAGCGGGGAGCTCCTACAATGAGCAGTTCTTC. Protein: CASSPAGSSYNEQFF.

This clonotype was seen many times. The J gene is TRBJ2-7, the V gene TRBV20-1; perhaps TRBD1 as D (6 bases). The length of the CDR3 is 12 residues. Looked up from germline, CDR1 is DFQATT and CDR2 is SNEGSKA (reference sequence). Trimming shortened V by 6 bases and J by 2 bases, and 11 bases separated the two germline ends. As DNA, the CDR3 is TGCAGTGCAGGGGACAATACCTACGAGCAGTACTTC. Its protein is CSAGDNTYEQYF.

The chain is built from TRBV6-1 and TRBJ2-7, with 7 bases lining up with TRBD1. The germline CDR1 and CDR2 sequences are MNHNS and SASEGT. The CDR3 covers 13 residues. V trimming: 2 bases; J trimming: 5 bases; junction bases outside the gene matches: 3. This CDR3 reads CASSESRGNEQYF. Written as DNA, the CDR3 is TGTGCCAGCAGTGAATCCAGGGGGAACGAGCAGTACTTC.

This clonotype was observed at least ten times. CDR3 DNA: TGTGCCAGCAGCGCCACTAGCGGGAGGGATACGCAGTATTTT. Residues: CASSATSGRDTQYF. This chain connects TRBV12-3 or TRBV12-4 to TRBJ2-3; 12 nucleotides align to TRBD2. The CDR3 covers 14 residues. Trimming cost V 6 bases and J 6 bases; bases outside gene matches: 4.

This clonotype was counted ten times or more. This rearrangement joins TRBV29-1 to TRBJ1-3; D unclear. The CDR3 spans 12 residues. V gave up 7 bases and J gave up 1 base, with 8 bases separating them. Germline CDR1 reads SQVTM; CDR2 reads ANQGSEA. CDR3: CSAVRSGNTIYF. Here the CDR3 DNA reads TGCAGCGCGGTACGGTCTGGAAACACCATATATTTT.

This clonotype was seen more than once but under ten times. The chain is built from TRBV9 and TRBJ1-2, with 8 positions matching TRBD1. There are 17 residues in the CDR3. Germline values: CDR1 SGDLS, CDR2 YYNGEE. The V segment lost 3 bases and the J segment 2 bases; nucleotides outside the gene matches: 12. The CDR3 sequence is CASSATGEVRTNYGYTF. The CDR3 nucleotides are TGTGCCAGCAGCGCGACAGGGGAGGTTCGGACAAACTATGGCTACACCTTC. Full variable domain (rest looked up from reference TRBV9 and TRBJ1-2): DSGVTQTPKHLITATGQRVTLRCSPRSGDLSVYWYQQSLDQGLQFLIQYYNGEERAKGNILERFSAQQFPDLHSELNLSSLELGDSALYFCASSATGEVRTNYGYTFGSGTRLTVV.

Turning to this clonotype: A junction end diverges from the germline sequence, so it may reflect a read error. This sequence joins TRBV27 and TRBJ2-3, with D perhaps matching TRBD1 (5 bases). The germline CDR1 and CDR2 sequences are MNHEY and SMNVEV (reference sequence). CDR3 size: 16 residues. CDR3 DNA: TGTGCCAGCAGTTTTCTGCAGGGCAAGGGCACAGATGCGCAGTATTTT. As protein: CASSFLQGKGTDAQYF.

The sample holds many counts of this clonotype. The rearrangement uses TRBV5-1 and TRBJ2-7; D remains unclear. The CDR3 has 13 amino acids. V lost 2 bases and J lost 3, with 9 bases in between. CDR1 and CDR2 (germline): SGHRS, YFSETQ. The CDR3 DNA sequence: TGCGCCAGCAGCTTAGAACCCCACTACGAGCAGTACTTC. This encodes CASSLEPHYEQYF.

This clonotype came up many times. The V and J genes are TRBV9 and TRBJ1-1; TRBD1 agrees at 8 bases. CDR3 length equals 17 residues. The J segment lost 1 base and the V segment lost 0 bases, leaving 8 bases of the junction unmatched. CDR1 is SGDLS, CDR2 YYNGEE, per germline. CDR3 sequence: CASSVGGGGTGNTEAFF. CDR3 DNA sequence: TGTGCCAGCAGCGTAGGAGGCGGGGGGACAGGGAACACTGAAGCTTTCTTT.

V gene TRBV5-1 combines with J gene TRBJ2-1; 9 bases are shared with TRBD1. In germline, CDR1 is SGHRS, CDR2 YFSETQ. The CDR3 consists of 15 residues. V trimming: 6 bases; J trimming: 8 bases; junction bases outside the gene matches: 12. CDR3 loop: CASTSPGQGLHEQFF. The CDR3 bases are TGCGCCAGCACCTCCCCGGGACAGGGCCTCCATGAGCAGTTCTTC.

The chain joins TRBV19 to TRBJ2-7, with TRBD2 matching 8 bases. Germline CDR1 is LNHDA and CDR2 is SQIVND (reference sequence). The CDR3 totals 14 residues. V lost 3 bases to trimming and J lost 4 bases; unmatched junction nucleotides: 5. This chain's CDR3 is CASSIRTSSYEQYF. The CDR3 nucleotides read TGTGCCAGTAGTATCAGGACTAGCAGTTACGAGCAGTACTTC.

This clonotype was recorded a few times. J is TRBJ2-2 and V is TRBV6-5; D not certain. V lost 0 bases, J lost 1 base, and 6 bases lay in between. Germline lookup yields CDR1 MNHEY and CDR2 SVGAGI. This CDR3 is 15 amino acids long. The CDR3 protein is CASSYSSRNTGELFF. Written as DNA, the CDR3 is TGTGCCAGCAGTTACTCGAGCAGGAACACCGGGGAGCTGTTTTTT.

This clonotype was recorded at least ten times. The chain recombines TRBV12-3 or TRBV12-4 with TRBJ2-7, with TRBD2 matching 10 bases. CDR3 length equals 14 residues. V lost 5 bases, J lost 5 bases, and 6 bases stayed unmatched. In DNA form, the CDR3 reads TGTGCCAGCAGTCCGCTAGCGGGAGCCCACGAGCAGTACTTC. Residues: CASSPLAGAHEQYF.

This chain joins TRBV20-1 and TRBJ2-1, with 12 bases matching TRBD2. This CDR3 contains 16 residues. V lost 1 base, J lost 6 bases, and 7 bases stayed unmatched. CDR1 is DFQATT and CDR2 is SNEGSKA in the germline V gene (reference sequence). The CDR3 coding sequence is TGCAGTGCTAGAGTCCGAGGACTAGCGGGGCGCAATGAGCAGTTCTTC. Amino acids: CSARVRGLAGRNEQFF.

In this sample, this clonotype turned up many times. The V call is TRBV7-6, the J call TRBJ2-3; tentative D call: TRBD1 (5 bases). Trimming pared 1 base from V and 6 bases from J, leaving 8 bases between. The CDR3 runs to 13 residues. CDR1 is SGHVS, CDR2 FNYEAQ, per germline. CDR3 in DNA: TGTGCCAGCAGCTTAGGTCAGGGCGATACGCAGTATTTT. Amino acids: CASSLGQGDTQYF.

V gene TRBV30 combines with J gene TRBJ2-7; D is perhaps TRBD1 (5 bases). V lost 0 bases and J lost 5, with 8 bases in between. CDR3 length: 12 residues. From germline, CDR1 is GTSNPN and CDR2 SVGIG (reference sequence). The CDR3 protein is CAWSVLRDEQYF. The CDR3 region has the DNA TGTGCCTGGAGTGTACTCAGGGACGAGCAGTACTTC. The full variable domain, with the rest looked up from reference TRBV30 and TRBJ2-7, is SQTIHQWPATLVQPVGSPLSLECTVEGTSNPNLYWYRQAAGRGLQLLFYSVGIGQISSEVPQNLSASRPQDRQFILSSKKLLLSDSGFYLCAWSVLRDEQYFGPGTRLTVT.

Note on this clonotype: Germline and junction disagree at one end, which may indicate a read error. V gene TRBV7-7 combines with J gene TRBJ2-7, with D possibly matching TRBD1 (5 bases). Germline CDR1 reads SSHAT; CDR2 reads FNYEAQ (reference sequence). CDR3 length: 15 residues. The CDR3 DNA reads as TGTGCTAGCAGCTTAGGGTCAGGGAAGGCGTACGAGCAGTACTTC. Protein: CASSLGSGKAYEQYF. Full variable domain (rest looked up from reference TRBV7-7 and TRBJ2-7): GAGVSQSPRYKVTKRGQDVTLRCDPISSHATLYWYQQALGQGPEFLTYFNYEAQPDKSGLPSDRFSAERPEGSISTLTIQRTEQRDSAMYRCASSLGSGKAYEQYFGPGTRLTVT.